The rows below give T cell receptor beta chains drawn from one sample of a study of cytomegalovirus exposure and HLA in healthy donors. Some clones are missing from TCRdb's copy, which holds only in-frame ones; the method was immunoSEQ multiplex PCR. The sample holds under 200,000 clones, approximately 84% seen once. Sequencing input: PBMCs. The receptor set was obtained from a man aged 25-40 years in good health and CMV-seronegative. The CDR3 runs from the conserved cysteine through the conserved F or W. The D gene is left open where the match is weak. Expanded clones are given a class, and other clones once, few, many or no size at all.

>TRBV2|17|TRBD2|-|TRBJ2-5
CASSDLTAGDLVETQYF
TGTGCCAGCAGTGATTTAACAGCGGGAGATTTAGTGGAGACCCAGTACTTC
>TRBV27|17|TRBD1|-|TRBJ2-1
CASRKMTGARHYNEQFF
TGTGCCAGCAGGAAAATGACAGGGGCGCGGCACTACAATGAGCAGTTCTTC
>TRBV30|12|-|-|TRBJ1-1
CAWWSGNTEAFF
TGTGCCTGGTGGTCGGGGAACACTGAAGCTTTCTTT
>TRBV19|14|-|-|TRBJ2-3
CASSIAGSTDTQYF
TGTGCCAGTAGTATAGCGGGTTCCACAGATACGCAGTATTTT
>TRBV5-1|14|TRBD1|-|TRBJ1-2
CASSAGTEVYGYTF
TGCGCCAGCAGCGCCGGGACAGAAGTCTATGGCTACACCTTC
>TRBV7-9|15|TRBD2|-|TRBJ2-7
CASSTSRGEPYEQYF
TGTGCCAGCAGCACCTCTCGGGGGGAACCGTACGAGCAGTACTTC
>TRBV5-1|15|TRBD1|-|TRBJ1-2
CASSPGQGARYGYTF
TGCGCCAGTTCTCCGGGACAGGGGGCCCGATATGGCTACACCTTC
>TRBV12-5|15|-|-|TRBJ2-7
CASGPRDSPGYEQYF
TGTGCTAGTGGTCCGCGGGACTCCCCGGGCTACGAGCAGTACTTC
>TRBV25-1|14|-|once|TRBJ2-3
CASSAGASTDTQYF
TGTGCCAGCAGTGCAGGGGCTAGCACAGATACGCAGTATTTT
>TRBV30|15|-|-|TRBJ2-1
CAWSGTRRSYNEQFF
TGTGCCTGGAGTGGGACACGCCGCTCCTACAATGAGCAGTTCTTC
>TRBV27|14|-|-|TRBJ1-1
CASSSRGGNTEAFF
TGTGCCAGCAGTTCAAGGGGCGGTAACACTGAAGCTTTCTTT
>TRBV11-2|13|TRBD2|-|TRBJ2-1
CASRPAGDGEQFF
TGTGCCAGCCGACCCGCGGGGGACGGTGAGCAGTTCTTC
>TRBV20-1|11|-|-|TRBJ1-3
CSARAPDTIYF
TGCAGTGCTAGAGCTCCGGACACCATATATTTT
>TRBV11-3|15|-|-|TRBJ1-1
CASSPHRQKNTEAFF
TGTGCCAGCAGCCCACACCGACAGAAGAACACTGAAGCTTTCTTT
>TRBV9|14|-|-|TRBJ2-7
CASSVGGSGYEQYF
TGTGCCAGCAGCGTAGGAGGGAGCGGGTACGAGCAGTACTTC
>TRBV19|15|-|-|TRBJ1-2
CASSIEDGTNYGYTF
TGTGCCAGTAGTATTGAGGACGGGACTAACTATGGCTACACCTTC